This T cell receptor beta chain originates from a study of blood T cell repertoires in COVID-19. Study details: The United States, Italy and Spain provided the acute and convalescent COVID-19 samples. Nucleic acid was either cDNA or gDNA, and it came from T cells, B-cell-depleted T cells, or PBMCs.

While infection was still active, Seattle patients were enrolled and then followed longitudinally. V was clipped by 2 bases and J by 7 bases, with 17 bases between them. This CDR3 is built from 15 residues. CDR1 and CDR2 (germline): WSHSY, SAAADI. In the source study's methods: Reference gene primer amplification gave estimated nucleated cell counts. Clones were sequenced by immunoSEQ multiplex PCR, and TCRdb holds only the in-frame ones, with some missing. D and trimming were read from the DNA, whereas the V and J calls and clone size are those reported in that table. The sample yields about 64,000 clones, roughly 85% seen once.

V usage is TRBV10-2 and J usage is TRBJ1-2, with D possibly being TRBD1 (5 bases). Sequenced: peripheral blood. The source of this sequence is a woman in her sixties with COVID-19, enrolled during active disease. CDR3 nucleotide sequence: TGCGCCAGCAGTGAGACTATTCAGGGCTTTCCTGGCTACACCTTC. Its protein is CASSETIQGFPGYTF.